These 21 T cell receptor beta chains were all obtained from the same sample, sequenced in a study of T-cell reconstitution after alpha-beta-depleted transplantation in children. Unique molecular identifiers featured in how the TCRbeta library was prepared. Via MiXCR, TCRdb re-called the PCR reads, giving one row per CDR3 protein. The sample lists 670,000 or so distinct CDR3 sequences; about 12% were seen once. The specimen was PBMCs, collected before TCRalphabeta/CD19-depleted stem cell transplant. The source is a girl aged 2 to 9 with congenital amegakaryocytic thrombocytopenia, due to receive a stem cell transplant.

The chain joins TRBV12-3 or TRBV12-4 to TRBJ2-1; D is perhaps TRBD2 (6 bases). There are 14 residues in the CDR3. V lost 6 bases and J lost 8, with 17 bases in between. CDR3 nucleotide sequence: TGTGCCAGCAGGGCCCGGGACTCCTTTGATGAGCAGTTCTTC. Translation: CASRARDSFDEQFF.

For this clonotype: At one end the junction does not follow the germline gene, possibly because of a read error. The rearrangement links TRBV12-3 or TRBV12-4 to TRBJ1-2, with 7 bases aligning to TRBD1. The CDR3 is 18 residues long. CDR3: CTSSIRTGGRFMVSGYTF. The CDR3 nucleotides are TGTACCAGCAGTATACGGACAGGAGGTCGCTTTATGGTTAGCGGCTACACCTTC.

The chain uses TRBV7-2 and TRBJ2-2, with D possibly matching TRBD2 (6 bases). This CDR3 contains 14 residues. CDR1 SGHTA and CDR2 FQGNSA come from the germline V gene. The germline V and J ends were trimmed by 5 bases and 5 bases, with 12 bases remaining between them. DNA for the CDR3: TGTGCCAGCAGCCGCGGGGCGTCAACCGGGGAGCTGTTTTTT. Its protein is CASSRGASTGELFF.

This clonotype was found many times. The chain uses TRBV5-5 and TRBJ1-3, with D tentatively TRBD1 (6 bases). Looked up from germline, CDR1 is SGHKS and CDR2 is YYEKEE (reference sequence). V shed 2 bases and J shed 0 bases, with 6 bases lying between them. The CDR3 is 14 residues long. CDR3 in DNA: TGTGCCAGCAGCTTACAGGGCTCTGGAAACACCATATATTTT. Protein product: CASSLQGSGNTIYF.

In this sample, this clonotype turned up a few times. V gene TRBV20-1 combines with J gene TRBJ1-4; maybe TRBD1 (5 bases). V was trimmed by 5 bases and J by 0 bases, leaving 16 bases between them. CDR1 and CDR2 (germline): DFQATT, SNEGSKA (reference sequence). The CDR3 runs 16 residues. CDR3: CSAFWTTSATNEKLFF. Written as DNA, the CDR3 is TGCAGTGCTTTTTGGACAACTTCAGCAACTAATGAAAAACTGTTTTTT.

This clonotype was seen ten or more times. The gene calls are TRBV7-9 and TRBJ2-3; 8 positions agree with TRBD2. Germline values: CDR1 SEHNR, CDR2 FQNEAQ (reference sequence). CDR3 size: 15 residues. J lost 2 bases, V lost 1 base, and 2 bases had no gene match. CDR3 coding DNA: TGTGCCAGCAGCTTAGACGGGAGGGCCACAGATACGCAGTATTTT. It translates to CASSLDGRATDTQYF.

This clonotype was found a few times. CDR3 sequence: CASSFQPSGVGEYF. CDR3 DNA sequence: TGTGCCAGCAGTTTCCAACCATCTGGGGTTGGGGAGTACTTC. The V call is TRBV6-5, the J call TRBJ2-5; D gene ambiguous. V was shortened by 4 bases and J by 12 bases, with 21 bases between the two germline ends. The CDR3 has 14 amino acids. Germline V gives CDR1 MNHEY, CDR2 SVGAGI.

This clonotype was seen repeatedly, ten times or more. The chain joins TRBV5-1 to TRBJ2-2; D gene unclear. CDR1 and CDR2 from the germline V gene are SGHRS and YFSETQ. This CDR3 region has 15 residues. Between the trimmed V and J ends, which lost 9 bases and 1 base, there was a span of 16 bases. The CDR3, as DNA: TGCGCCACCCAAATTGGTGGGCGGAACACCGGGGAGCTGTTTTTT. It specifies CATQIGGRNTGELFF.

This clonotype was seen repeatedly, ten times or more. The rearrangement joins TRBV12-3 or TRBV12-4 to TRBJ1-2; no definite D call. The CDR3 length is 14 residues. Trimming removed 5 bases from V and 0 bases from J, with 10 bases in between. CDR3 sequence reads: CASSLGMANYGYTF. In DNA, the CDR3 is TGTGCCAGCAGTCTTGGGATGGCTAACTATGGCTACACCTTC.

At least ten counts were recorded for this clonotype. V usage is TRBV12-3 or TRBV12-4 and J usage is TRBJ2-1, with 11 bases identical to TRBD2. V lost 7 bases to trimming and J lost 4 bases; unmatched junction nucleotides: 9. CDR3 length equals 16 residues. The CDR3 here is CASNPSSGRPYNEQFF. DNA for the CDR3: TGTGCCAGCAACCCCTCTAGCGGGAGGCCTTACAATGAGCAGTTCTTC.

This clonotype was seen ten or more times. V and J are TRBV20-1 and TRBJ2-1; 7 nucleotides line up with TRBD2. The length of the CDR3 is 16 residues. The V and J ends lost 0 bases and 0 bases, in that order; junction bases with no gene match: 5. The germline V gene has CDR1 DFQATT and CDR2 SNEGSKA (reference sequence). CDR3 nucleotides: TGCAGTGCTAGAGAAAAGCGGGATAGCTCCTACAATGAGCAGTTCTTC. Translating gives CSAREKRDSSYNEQFF.

J is TRBJ1-2 and V is TRBV20-1; TRBD1 agrees at 12 bases. The CDR3 spans 12 residues. After removal of 6 bases from V and 7 bases from J, the junction contained 3 bases not matched to a gene. Germline CDR1 is DFQATT and CDR2 is SNEGSKA (reference sequence). This CDR3 reads CSAGQGARGYTF. The CDR3 coding sequence is TGCAGTGCGGGACAGGGGGCGCGTGGCTACACCTTC.

This clonotype was counted at least ten times. CDR3 nucleotides: TGCGCCAGCAGCGCGGACATAAGCGAGCAGTACTTC. It is translated as CASSADISEQYF. V usage is TRBV5-1 and J usage is TRBJ2-7, with D perhaps matching TRBD1 (5 bases). Looked up from germline, CDR1 is SGHRS and CDR2 is YFSETQ. The CDR3 runs to 12 residues. The V gene lost 4 bases and the J gene lost 6 bases, with 11 bases spanning the gap.

This clonotype occurred a few times. CDR3 nucleotides: TGCGCCAGCAGCTTGTGGGCTGTACGGCGAACCGGCACAGATACGCAGTATTTT. Translation gives CASSLWAVRRTGTDTQYF. The chain employs TRBV5-1 and TRBJ2-3; D is ambiguous. Trimming removed 1 base from V and 1 base from J, with 19 bases in between. The germline V gene encodes CDR1 SGHRS and CDR2 YFSETQ. This CDR3 is built from 18 residues.

This clonotype has more than one count but fewer than ten. The rearrangement uses TRBV5-1 and TRBJ2-3; 9 bases match TRBD2. V trimming: 0 bases; J trimming: 4 bases; junction bases outside the gene matches: 15. In germline, CDR1 is SGHRS, CDR2 YFSETQ. The CDR3 length is 19 residues. DNA for the CDR3: TGCGCCAGCAGCTTGGCCGGCCTGGGGGGTAGCGGGAGATCAGATACGCAGTATTTT. Protein: CASSLAGLGGSGRSDTQYF.

This clonotype was observed a few times. The chain has TRBV27 and TRBJ2-1, with 8 bases identical to TRBD1. Per germline, CDR1 MNHEY and CDR2 SMNVEV (reference sequence). With V trimmed by 5 bases and J by 2 bases, 5 bases remained unmatched. The CDR3 totals 15 residues. The CDR3 coding sequence is TGTGCCAGCAGTCTCAGGGGGCTTCCCTACAATGAGCAGTTCTTC. Protein product: CASSLRGLPYNEQFF.

J is TRBJ2-2 and V is TRBV7-9, with 9 bases aligning to TRBD2. The CDR3 extends over 14 amino acids. Per the germline V gene, CDR1 is SEHNR and CDR2 is FQNEAQ (reference sequence). Germline trimming cut 4 bases from V and 7 bases from J; bases unmatched to any gene: 4. Here the CDR3 reads CASSSGLAVGELFF. The CDR3 bases are TGTGCCAGCAGCTCGGGACTAGCTGTCGGGGAGCTGTTTTTT.

The V gene is TRBV12-3 or TRBV12-4, the J gene TRBJ2-7; 10 bases line up with TRBD2. The V segment lost 2 bases and the J segment 7 bases; nucleotides outside the gene matches: 14. This CDR3 spans 17 amino acids. CDR3 region: CASSLTPLSSGSGEQYF. CDR3 nucleotides: TGTGCCAGCAGTTTAACCCCCCTCTCTAGCGGGAGTGGAGAGCAGTACTTC.

This clonotype was recorded many times. The rearrangement uses TRBV20-1 and TRBJ2-1, with 7 bases fitting TRBD2. With 0 bases clipped from V and 4 bases from J, the junction kept 6 bases outside the gene matches. Looked up from germline, CDR1 is DFQATT and CDR2 is SNEGSKA (reference sequence). The CDR3 sequence is 15 residues long. CDR3 residues: CSARDPGLGYNEQFF. The CDR3 DNA reads as TGCAGTGCTAGAGATCCCGGACTAGGGTACAATGAGCAGTTCTTC.

The chain couples TRBV18 to TRBJ2-1, with 9 bases identical to TRBD2. CDR3 length: 16 amino acids. V was pared by 3 bases and J by 7 bases, with 10 bases of the junction left unmatched. Germline CDR1 and CDR2: KGHSH and LQKENI. Written as DNA, the CDR3 is TGTGCCAGCTCACCCTTACTTAGCGGGAGCGTAAATGAGCAGTTCTTC. Its protein is CASSPLLSGSVNEQFF.

This CDR3 reads CSAAPRTTSRYEQYF. The CDR3 coding sequence is TGCAGTGCCGCACCAAGGACTACCTCACGCTACGAGCAGTACTTC. The chain couples TRBV20-1 to TRBJ2-7; tentatively, D is TRBD2 (6 bases). The CDR3 spans 15 residues. V lost 6 bases and J 3 bases, leaving 21 bases between the germline ends. Germline values: CDR1 DFQATT, CDR2 SNEGSKA (reference sequence).